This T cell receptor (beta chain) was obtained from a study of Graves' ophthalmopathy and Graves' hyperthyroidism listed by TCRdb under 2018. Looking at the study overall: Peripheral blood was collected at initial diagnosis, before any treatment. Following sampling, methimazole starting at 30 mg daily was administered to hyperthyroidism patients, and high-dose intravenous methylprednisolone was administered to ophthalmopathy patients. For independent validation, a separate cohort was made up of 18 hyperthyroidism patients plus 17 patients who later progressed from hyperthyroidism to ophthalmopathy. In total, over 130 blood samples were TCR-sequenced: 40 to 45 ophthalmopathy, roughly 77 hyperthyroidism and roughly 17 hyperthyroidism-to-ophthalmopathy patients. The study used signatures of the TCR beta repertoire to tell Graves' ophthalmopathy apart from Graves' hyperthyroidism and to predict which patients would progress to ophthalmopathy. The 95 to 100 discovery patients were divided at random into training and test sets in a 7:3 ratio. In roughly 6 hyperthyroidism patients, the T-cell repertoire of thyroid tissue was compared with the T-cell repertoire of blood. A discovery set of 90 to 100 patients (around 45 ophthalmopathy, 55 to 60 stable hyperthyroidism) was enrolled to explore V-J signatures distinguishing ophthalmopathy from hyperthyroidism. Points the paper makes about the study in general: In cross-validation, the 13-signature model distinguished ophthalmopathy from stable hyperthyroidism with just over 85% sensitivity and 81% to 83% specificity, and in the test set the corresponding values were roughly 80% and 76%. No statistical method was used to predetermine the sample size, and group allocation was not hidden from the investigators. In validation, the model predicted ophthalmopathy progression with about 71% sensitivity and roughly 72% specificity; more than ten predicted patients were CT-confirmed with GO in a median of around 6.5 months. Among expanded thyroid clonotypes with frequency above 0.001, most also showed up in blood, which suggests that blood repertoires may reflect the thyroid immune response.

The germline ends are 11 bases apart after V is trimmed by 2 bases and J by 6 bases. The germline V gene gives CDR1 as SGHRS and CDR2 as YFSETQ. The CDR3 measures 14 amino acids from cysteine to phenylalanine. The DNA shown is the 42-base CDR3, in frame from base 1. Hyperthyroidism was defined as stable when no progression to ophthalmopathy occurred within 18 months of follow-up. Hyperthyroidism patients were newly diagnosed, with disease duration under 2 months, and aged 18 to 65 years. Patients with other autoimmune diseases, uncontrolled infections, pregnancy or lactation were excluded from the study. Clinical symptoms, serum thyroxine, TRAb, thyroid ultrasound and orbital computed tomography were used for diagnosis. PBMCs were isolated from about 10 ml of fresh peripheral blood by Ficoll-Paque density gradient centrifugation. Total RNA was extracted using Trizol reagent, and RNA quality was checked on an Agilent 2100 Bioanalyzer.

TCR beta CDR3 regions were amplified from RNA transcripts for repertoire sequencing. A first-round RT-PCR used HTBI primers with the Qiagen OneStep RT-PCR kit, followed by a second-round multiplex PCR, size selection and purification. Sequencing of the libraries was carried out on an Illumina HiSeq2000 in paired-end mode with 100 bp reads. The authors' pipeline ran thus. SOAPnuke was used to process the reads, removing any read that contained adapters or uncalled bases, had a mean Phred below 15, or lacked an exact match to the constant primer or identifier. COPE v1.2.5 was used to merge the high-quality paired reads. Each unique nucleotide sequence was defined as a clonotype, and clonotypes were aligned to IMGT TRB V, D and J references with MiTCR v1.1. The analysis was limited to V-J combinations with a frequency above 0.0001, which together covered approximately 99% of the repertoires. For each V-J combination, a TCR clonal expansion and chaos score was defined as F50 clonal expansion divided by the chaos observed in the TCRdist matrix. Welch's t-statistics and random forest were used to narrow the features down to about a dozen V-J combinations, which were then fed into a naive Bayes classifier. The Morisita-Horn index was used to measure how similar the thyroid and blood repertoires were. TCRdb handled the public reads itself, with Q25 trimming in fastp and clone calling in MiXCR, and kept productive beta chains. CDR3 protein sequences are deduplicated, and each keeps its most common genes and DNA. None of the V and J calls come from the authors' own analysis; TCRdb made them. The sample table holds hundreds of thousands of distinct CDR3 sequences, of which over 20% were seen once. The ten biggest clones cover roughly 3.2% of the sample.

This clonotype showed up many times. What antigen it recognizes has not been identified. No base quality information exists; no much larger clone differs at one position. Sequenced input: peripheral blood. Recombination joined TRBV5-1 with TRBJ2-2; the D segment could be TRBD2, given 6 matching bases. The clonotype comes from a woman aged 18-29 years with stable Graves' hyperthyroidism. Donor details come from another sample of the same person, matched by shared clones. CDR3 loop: CASSFGSNAGELFF. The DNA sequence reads TGCGCCAGCAGCTTCGGGAGTAACGCCGGGGAGCTGTTTTTT.